This T cell receptor (beta chain) derives from a study of T-cell reconstitution after alpha-beta-depleted transplantation in children. The germline V gene encodes CDR1 SQVTM and CDR2 ANQGSEA. The ends lost 0 bases at V and 4 bases at J; junction bases unmatched: 4. This CDR3 has 15 residues. Unique molecular identifiers were built into the TCRbeta library. One entry per CDR3 protein, called by TCRdb with MiXCR from the PCR reads. The sample records about 610,000 distinct CDR3 sequences, over 9.5% being singletons. The sample was PBMCs from the stem cell graft donor, taken from the stem cell graft. The receptor's source is a human donor who donated a stem cell graft to a child with acute myeloid leukemia. V and J are TRBV29-1 and TRBJ2-7; the match to TRBD2 covers 12 bases. CDR3 loop: CSVEEPTSGRYEQYF. CDR3 in DNA: TGCAGCGTTGAAGAGCCGACTAGCGGGAGATACGAGCAGTACTTC.